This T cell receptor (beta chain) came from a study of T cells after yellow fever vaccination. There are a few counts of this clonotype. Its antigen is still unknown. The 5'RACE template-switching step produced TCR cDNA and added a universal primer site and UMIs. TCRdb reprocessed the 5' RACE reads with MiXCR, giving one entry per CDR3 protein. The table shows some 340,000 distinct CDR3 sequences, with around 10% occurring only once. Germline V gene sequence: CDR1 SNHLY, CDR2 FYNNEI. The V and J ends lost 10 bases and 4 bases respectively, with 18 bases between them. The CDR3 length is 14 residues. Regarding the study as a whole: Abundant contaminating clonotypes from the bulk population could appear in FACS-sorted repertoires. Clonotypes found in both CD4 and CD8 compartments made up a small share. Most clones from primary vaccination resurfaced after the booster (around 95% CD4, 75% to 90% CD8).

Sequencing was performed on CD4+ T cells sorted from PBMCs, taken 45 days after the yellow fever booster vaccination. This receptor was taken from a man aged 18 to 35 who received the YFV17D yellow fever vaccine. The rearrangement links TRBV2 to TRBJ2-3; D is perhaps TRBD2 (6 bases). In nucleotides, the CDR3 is TGTGCCACCGCCCGGGGGACCGAAGCAGATACGCAGTATTTT. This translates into CATARGTEADTQYF.